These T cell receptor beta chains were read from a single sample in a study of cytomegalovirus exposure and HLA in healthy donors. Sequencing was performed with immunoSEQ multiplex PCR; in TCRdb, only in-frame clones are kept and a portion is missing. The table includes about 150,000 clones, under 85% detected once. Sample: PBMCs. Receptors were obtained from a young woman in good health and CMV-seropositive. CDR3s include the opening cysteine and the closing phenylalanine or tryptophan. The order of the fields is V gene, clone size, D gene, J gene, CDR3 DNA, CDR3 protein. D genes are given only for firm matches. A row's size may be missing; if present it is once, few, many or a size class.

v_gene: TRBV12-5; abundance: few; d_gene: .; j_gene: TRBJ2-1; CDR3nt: TGTGCTAGTGATACCTACAATGAGCAGTTCTTC; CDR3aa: CASDTYNEQFF
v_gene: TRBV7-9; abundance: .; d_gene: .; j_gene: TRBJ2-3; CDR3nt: TGTTCCAGCACCCCCTCTTCAGATACGCAGTATTTT; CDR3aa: CSSTPSSDTQYF
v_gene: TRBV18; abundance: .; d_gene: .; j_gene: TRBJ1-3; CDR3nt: TGTGCCAGCTCACCAAGATCAGAGGGTGGAAACACCATATATTTT; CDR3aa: CASSPRSEGGNTIYF
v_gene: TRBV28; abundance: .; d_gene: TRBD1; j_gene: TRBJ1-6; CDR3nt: TGTGCCAGCAGTTTTTTACAGGGGGATTCACCCCTCCACTTT; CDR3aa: CASSFLQGDSPLHF
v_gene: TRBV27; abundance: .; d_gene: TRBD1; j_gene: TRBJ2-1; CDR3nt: TGTGCCAGCAGTCGACCCCAAGGGATGTGGGACAGGGAGATCAATGAGCAGTTCTTC; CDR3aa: CASSRPQGMWDREINEQFF
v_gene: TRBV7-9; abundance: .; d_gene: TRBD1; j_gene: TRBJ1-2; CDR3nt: TGTGCCAGCAGCGCAACGTCGGTACGGGACAGGAGCCTCTATGGCTACACCTTC; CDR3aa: CASSATSVRDRSLYGYTF
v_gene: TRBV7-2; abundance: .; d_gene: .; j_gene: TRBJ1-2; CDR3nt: TGTGCCAGCAGCCCTCTCCACTCCAACTATGGCTACACCTTC; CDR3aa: CASSPLHSNYGYTF
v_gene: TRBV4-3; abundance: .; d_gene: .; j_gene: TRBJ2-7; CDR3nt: TGCGCCAGCAGCCAAGATCGGGATTCCTCGGGGTACGAGCAGTACTTC; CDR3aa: CASSQDRDSSGYEQYF
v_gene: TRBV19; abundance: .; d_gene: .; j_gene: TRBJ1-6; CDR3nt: TGTGCCAGTAGTCCTACTCGGGGAACCCTCCACTTT; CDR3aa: CASSPTRGTLHF
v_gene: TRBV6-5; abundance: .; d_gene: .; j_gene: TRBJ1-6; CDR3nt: TGTGCCAGCAGTGAAATCCAGAATTCACCCCTCCACTTT; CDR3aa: CASSEIQNSPLHF
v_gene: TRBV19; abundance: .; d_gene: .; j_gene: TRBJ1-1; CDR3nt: TGTGCCAGTAGCTGGGGCGCTTCCTATCCGAACACTGAAGCTTTCTTT; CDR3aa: CASSWGASYPNTEAFF
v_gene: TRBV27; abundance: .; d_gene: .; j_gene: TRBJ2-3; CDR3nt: TGTGCCAGCAGCTTGTGGCGGGCAGATACGCAGTATTTT; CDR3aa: CASSLWRADTQYF
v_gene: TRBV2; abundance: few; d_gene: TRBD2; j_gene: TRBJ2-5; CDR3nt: TGTGCCAGCAAGAAGCGGGGGGGCGAAGAGACCCAGTACTTC; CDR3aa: CASKKRGGEETQYF
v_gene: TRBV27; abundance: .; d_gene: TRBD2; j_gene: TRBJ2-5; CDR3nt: TGTGCCAGCAGTTTATCTACGGGGGGAATCGAGACCCAGTACTTC; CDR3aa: CASSLSTGGIETQYF
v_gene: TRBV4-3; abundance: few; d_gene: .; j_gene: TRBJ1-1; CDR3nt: TGCGCCAGCAGCCGTTTAGATACAGGGATAGCTTTCTTT; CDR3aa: CASSRLDTGIAFF
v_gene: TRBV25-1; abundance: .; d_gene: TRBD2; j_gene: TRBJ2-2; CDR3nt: TGTGCCAGCAGTTTAGCGGGGGGAAATACCGGGGAGCTGTTTTTT; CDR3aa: CASSLAGGNTGELFF
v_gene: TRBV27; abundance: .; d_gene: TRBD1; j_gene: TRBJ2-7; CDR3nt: TGTGCCAGCAGTTTCCCGGGACAGGATTCTAACGAGCAGTACTTC; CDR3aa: CASSFPGQDSNEQYF
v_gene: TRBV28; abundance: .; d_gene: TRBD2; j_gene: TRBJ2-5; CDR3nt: TGTGCCAGCAGCATAGCGGGGGGGCCACAGACCCAGTACTTC; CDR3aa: CASSIAGGPQTQYF
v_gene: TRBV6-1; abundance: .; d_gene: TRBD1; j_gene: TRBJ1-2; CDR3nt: TGTGCCAGCAGCACTCACAAACAGGGGATAAGTGGCTACACCTTC; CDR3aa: CASSTHKQGISGYTF
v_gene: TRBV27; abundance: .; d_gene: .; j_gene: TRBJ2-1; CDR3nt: TGTGCCAGCAGTTTGGGGAGCTCCTACAATGAGCAGTTCTTC; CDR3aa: CASSLGSSYNEQFF
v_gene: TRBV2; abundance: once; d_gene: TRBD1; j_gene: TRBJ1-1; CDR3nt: TGTGCCAGCACCGGGACAGGGGGGGCCTTCGCTGAAGCTTTCTTT; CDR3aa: CASTGTGGAFAEAFF
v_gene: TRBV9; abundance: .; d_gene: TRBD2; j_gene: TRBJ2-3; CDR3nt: TGTGCCAGCAGCGCTTCTAGCGGGGGGGCGACAGATACGCAGTATTTT; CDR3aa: CASSASSGGATDTQYF
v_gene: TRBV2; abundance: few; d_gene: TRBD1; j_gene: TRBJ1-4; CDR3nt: TGTGCCAGCATAGGAGACAGGGGAAATGAAAAACTGTTTTTT; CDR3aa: CASIGDRGNEKLFF
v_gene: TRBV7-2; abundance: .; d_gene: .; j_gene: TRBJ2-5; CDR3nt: TGTGCCAGCAGCCCTGGGGCAGCGGGCGGGGAGACCCAGTACTTC; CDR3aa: CASSPGAAGGETQYF
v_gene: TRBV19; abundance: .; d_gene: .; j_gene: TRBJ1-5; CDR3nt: TGTGCCAGTGGGGCTCGTGCGGGGAATAGCAATCAGCCCCAGCATTTT; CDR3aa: CASGARAGNSNQPQHF
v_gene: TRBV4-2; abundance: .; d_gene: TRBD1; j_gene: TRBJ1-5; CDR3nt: TGTGCCAGTAGCCAAACAGGGGAGCAATATCAGCCCCAGCATTTT; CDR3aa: CASSQTGEQYQPQHF
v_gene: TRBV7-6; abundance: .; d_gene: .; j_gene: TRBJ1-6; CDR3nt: TGTGCCAGCAGTGCAGGGAGGAATTCACCCCTCCACTTT; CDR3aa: CASSAGRNSPLHF